This T cell receptor beta chain derives from a study of technical replicates of blood from a few donors. Germline CDR1 and CDR2: LNHDA and SQIVND (reference sequence). CDR3 length: 14 residues. V was pared by 8 bases and J by 4 bases, with 4 bases of the junction left unmatched. Profiled with immunoSEQ multiplex PCR; TCRdb holds only in-frame clones, not every one. Of around 100,000 clones in the sample, roughly 95% are singletons; the top ten hold approximately 0.21%. This clonotype originated in a human donor in good health. This sequence joins TRBV19 and TRBJ2-3, with 12 bases identical to TRBD2. Material for sequencing was T cells isolated from PBMCs. As DNA, the CDR3 is TGTGCCAGTGGTCCTAGCGGGGGGGCAGATACGCAGTATTTT. Translating gives CASGPSGGADTQYF.